Given below is one TCR beta chain in context. The target antigen is unknown. This entry belongs to a study of cytomegalovirus exposure and HLA in healthy donors. Study observations and caveats: Most of the TCR beta V segments (in an earlier analysis) were productive either about 90% or about 30% of the time.

The PCR used 60 Vbeta and 13 Jbeta primers. The assay was immunoSEQ multiplex PCR, and TCRdb's table has in-frame clones only and misses some. This table has 250,000 to 350,000 clones, about nine tenths appearing once. The CDR3 contains 15 residues. The V gene lost 1 base and the J gene lost 5 bases, with 15 bases spanning the gap. Germline V gene sequence: CDR1 MGHRA, CDR2 YSYEKL. V and J are TRBV4-1 and TRBJ2-7; D is possibly TRBD2 (6 bases). The material sequenced was PBMCs. The origin of this receptor is a man aged 35 to 55 in good health and CMV-seropositive. In DNA, the CDR3 is TGCGCCAGCAGCCAAGTTGCCGGGGGACTCGACGAGCAGTACTTC. It encodes CASSQVAGGLDEQYF.